The present TCR beta chain was sequenced within a study of blood T cell repertoires in COVID-19. Background on the study: Samples representing acute and convalescent COVID-19 were sourced from the United States, Italy and Spain. From T cells, B-cell-depleted T cells, or PBMCs came the material, which was cDNA or gDNA.

Germline values: CDR1 SGHTA, CDR2 FQGNSA. V gave up 5 bases and J gave up 6 bases; unmatched junction bases: 6. The CDR3 consists of 15 residues. Authors' data handling: From reference gene primer amplification, estimates of nucleated cell counts were derived. The repertoire was sequenced with immunoSEQ multiplex PCR; TCRdb's copy has only in-frame clones and lacks some. Clonal size and the V and J genes are those of that table, whereas D and trimming came from the DNA. Of some 200,000 clones listed, about nine tenths are singletons. The source material was peripheral blood. The clonotype was recovered from a man aged 65 to 79 with acute or convalescent COVID-19. The rearrangement joins TRBV7-2 to TRBJ1-6; 8 positions agree with TRBD1. As DNA, the CDR3 is TGTGCCAGCAGCCTCACTCAGGGGGCTAATTCACCCCTCCACTTT. The encoded protein is CASSLTQGANSPLHF.